The TCR beta chain under discussion was sequenced for a study of read filtering for tumor transcriptome and immune sequencing. This clonotype was seen at least ten times. Molecular barcoded adaptors covering alpha/delta and beta/gamma chains were used on roughly 400 ng RNA. TCRdb reprocessed the reads via MiXCR and lists one record per CDR3 protein. The sample has about 58,000 distinct CDR3 sequences, around an eighth seen once; the top ten hold approximately 16%. This CDR3 has 13 residues. V gave up 6 bases and J gave up 1 base, with 10 bases separating them. Germline-derived CDR1 and CDR2 are MNHEY and SVGAGI.

Sequencing was performed on a population of CD138-negative cells sorted from bone marrow. V gene TRBV6-5 combines with J gene TRBJ2-7; D possibly uses TRBD1 or TRBD2 (5 bases each). This receptor was obtained from a donor older than 35 with multiple myeloma. CDR3 sequence: CASSPGPSYEQYF. The CDR3 region has the DNA TGTGCCAGCAGCCCGGGACCGTCCTACGAGCAGTACTTC.